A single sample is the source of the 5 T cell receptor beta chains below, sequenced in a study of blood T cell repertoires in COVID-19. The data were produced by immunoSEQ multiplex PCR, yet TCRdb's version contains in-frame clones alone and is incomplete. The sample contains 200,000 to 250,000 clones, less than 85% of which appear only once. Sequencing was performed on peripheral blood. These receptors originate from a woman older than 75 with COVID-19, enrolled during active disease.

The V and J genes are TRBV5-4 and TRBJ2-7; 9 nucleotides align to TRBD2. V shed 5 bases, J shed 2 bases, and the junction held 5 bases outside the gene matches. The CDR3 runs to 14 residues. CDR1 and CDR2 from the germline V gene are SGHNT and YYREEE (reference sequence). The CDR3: CASRSGGKPYEQYF. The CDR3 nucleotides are TGTGCCAGCAGAAGCGGGGGGAAGCCCTACGAGCAGTACTTC.

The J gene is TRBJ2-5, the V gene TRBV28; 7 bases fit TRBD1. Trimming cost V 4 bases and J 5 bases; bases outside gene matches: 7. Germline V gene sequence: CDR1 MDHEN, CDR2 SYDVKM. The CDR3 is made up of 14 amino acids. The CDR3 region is CASSSGGPGETQYF. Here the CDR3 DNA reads TGTGCCAGCAGTTCAGGGGGACCCGGGGAGACCCAGTACTTC.

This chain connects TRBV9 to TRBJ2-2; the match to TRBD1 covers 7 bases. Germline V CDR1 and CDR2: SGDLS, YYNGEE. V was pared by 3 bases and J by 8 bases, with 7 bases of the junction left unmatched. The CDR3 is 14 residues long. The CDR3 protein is CASSGQGVIGELFF. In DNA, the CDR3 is TGTGCCAGCAGCGGACAGGGCGTTATAGGGGAGCTGTTTTTT.

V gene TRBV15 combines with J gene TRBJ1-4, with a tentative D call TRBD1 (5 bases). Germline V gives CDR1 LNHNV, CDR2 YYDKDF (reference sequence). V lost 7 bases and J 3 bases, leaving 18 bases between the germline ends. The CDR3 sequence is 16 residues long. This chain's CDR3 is CATTPGRGNANEKLFF. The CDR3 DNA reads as TGTGCCACCACCCCGGGCCGGGGGAATGCTAATGAAAAACTGTTTTTT.

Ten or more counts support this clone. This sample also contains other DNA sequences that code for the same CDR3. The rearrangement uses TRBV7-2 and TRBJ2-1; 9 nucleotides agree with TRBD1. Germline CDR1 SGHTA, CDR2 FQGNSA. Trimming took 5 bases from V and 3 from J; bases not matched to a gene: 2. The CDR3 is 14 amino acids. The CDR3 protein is CASSGTGFYNEQFF. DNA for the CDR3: TGTGCCAGCAGCGGGACAGGGTTCTACAATGAGCAGTTCTTC.